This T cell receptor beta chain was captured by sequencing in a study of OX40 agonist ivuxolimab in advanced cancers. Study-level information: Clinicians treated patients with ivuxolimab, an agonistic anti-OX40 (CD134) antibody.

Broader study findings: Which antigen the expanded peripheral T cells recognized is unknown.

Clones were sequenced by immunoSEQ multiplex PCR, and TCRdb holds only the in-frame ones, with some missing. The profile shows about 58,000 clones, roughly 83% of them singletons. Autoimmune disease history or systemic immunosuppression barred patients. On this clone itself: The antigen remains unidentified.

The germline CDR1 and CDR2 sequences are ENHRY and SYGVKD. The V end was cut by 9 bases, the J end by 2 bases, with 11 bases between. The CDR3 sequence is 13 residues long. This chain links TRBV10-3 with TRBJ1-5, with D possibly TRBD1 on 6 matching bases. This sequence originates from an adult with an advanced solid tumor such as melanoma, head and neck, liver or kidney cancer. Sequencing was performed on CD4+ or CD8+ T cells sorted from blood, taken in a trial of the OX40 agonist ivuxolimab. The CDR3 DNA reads TGTGCCATTGGGGACACCCGCAATCAGCCCCAGCATTTT. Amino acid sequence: CAIGDTRNQPQHF.